The 11 T cell receptor beta chains below all came from one sample that was sequenced in a study of blood T cells in healthy people across ages. PCR was performed a second time for about 6 to 11 cycles using a sample-barcoded 5' primer and a J-beta primer mix. TCRdb reanalysed the 5' RACE reads using MiXCR and keeps one entry per CDR3 protein. This table holds 700,000 to 950,000 distinct CDR3 sequences, about three fifths found once. Sequenced: blood. These TCRs come from a man under 40 in good health.

V gene TRBV6-1 combines with J gene TRBJ1-1; no clear D gene. V lost 6 bases and J lost 5, with 16 bases in between. There are 14 residues in the CDR3. Germline CDR1 is MNHNS and CDR2 is SASEGT. The CDR3: CASSKTWMRTEAFF. In DNA form, the CDR3 reads TGTGCCAGCAGCAAGACATGGATGCGGACTGAAGCTTTCTTT.

The V gene is TRBV6-6, the J gene TRBJ2-5, with D perhaps TRBD1 (5 bases). This CDR3 has 16 residues. The germline V gene has CDR1 MNHNY and CDR2 SVGAGI (reference sequence). V lost 3 bases to trimming and J lost 4 bases, with 18 bases between them. The CDR3 nucleotides are TGTGCCAGCAGTTATGCCGGGCAGGGCTTTCGAGAGACCCAGTACTTC. Translated, it gives CASSYAGQGFRETQYF.

This clonotype was seen a few times. The chain combines TRBV7-9 with TRBJ2-1, with D hard to call. From germline, CDR1 is SEHNR and CDR2 FQNEAQ (reference sequence). CDR3 length equals 12 residues. V was clipped by 5 bases and J by 8 bases, with 10 bases between them. In DNA, the CDR3 is TGTGCCAGCAGCCGAGCCCCAGATGAGCAGTTCTTC. The encoded protein is CASSRAPDEQFF.

This clonotype has a handful of counts. The chain couples TRBV6-5 to TRBJ2-3, with D possibly called TRBD1 or TRBD2 (5 bases each). The V gene lost 5 bases and the J gene lost 5 bases, with 17 bases spanning the gap. Germline CDR1 is MNHEY and CDR2 is SVGAGI. This CDR3 has 15 amino acids. The CDR3 region has the DNA TGTGCCAGCAGTCCCGGGACGGGGATAGAAGATACGCAGTATTTT. Encoded protein: CASSPGTGIEDTQYF.

In its sample, this clonotype was seen a few times. V and J are TRBV7-4 and TRBJ2-5, with a tentative D call TRBD2 (5 bases). Trimming stripped 1 base from V and 11 bases from J, with 20 bases between. Looked up from germline, CDR1 is SGHVT and CDR2 is SQSDAQ. The CDR3 loop spans 15 amino acids. CDR3 region: CASSLGNLLAWEQYF. In DNA, the CDR3 is TGTGCCAGCAGCTTAGGGAACCTACTGGCGTGGGAGCAGTACTTC.

V usage is TRBV5-1 and J usage is TRBJ2-1; 7 bases match TRBD1. This CDR3 has 14 amino acids. Looked up from germline, CDR1 is SGHRS and CDR2 is YFSETQ. With 1 base clipped from V and 5 bases from J, the junction kept 3 bases outside the gene matches. The DNA of the CDR3 is TGCGCCAGCAGCTTGCACGGGACAGACAATGAGCAGTTCTTC. Translated: CASSLHGTDNEQFF.

The chain couples TRBV20-1 to TRBJ2-5; 10 bases line up with TRBD2. The better agreement between TRBJ2-7 and the DNA end casts doubt on the J call. The CDR3 extends over 19 amino acids. Germline loops: CDR1 DFQATT, CDR2 SNEGSKA (reference sequence). The CDR3, as DNA: TGCAGTGCTAGATCTACTAGCGGGAACCCACCAGGGCGGGACTACGAGCAGTACTTC. It translates to CSARSTSGNPPGRDYEQYF.

The sample holds many counts of this clonotype. This chain joins TRBV7-9 and TRBJ2-7; D is perhaps TRBD1 or TRBD2 (7 bases each). The germline V gene encodes CDR1 SEHNR and CDR2 FQNEAQ (reference sequence). The CDR3 length is 15 residues. Between the trimmed V and J ends, which lost 0 bases and 4 bases, there was a span of 13 bases. The CDR3 spells CASSLAQGGTYEQYF. CDR3 DNA sequence: TGTGCCAGCAGCTTAGCCCAGGGGGGGACGTACGAGCAGTACTTC.

The CDR3 is CSARDGRRNSNQPQHF. The CDR3 DNA follows: TGCAGTGCTAGAGATGGCAGGAGAAATAGCAATCAGCCCCAGCATTTT. This rearrangement joins TRBV20-1 to TRBJ1-5, with D hard to call. This CDR3 comprises 16 residues. CDR1 DFQATT and CDR2 SNEGSKA come from the germline V gene (reference sequence). V was shortened by 0 bases and J by 0 bases, with 12 bases between the two germline ends.

The chain couples TRBV12-3 or TRBV12-4 to TRBJ1-5, with D hard to call. V was pared by 5 bases and J by 2 bases, with 10 bases between. CDR3 length equals 14 residues. For the CDR3, the DNA is TGTGCCAGCAGTCAACACCAGGGCAATCAGCCCCAGCATTTT. Translating gives CASSQHQGNQPQHF.

This chain connects TRBV12-3 or TRBV12-4 to TRBJ1-6, with 7 nucleotides matching TRBD1. CDR3 size: 16 residues. The junction had 3 bases not matched to a gene; V was cut back by 4 bases and J by 0 bases. In DNA, the CDR3 is TGTGCCAGCAGTTCCGGGACAGACTCCTATAATTCACCCCTCCACTTT. This encodes CASSSGTDSYNSPLHF.